The source of this TCR beta chain is a study of shared clonotypes between healthy human individuals. General study findings and limits: Generally, estimated richness proved larger in naive subsets than it did in memory subsets.

CDR1 and CDR2 from the germline V gene are MNHEY and SMNVEV (reference sequence). The CDR3 is made up of 14 amino acids. V dropped 6 bases and J dropped 2 bases, with 12 bases sitting between them. Sequencing was at deep level. The protocol was immunoSEQ multiplex PCR, while the TCRdb copy is restricted to in-frame clones and leaves out a portion. The data show roughly 2.1 million clones, under 95% seen once. Naive CD8 cells were CD45RO-negative, positively selected for CCR7, excluding terminally differentiated effector memory CD45RA+ cells. For this clone: Its antigen is still unknown.

The chain has TRBV27 and TRBJ2-3, with a possible D match to TRBD1 (5 bases). The origin of this receptor is a man between 18 and 29 years old in good health. Some clones in this sample may be carry-over from other donors' samples. Specimen: naive CD8+ T cells from PBMCs. CDR3 nucleotides: TGTGCCAGCAGGATCCTAGGACACACAGATACGCAGTATTTT. Amino acid sequence: CASRILGHTDTQYF.